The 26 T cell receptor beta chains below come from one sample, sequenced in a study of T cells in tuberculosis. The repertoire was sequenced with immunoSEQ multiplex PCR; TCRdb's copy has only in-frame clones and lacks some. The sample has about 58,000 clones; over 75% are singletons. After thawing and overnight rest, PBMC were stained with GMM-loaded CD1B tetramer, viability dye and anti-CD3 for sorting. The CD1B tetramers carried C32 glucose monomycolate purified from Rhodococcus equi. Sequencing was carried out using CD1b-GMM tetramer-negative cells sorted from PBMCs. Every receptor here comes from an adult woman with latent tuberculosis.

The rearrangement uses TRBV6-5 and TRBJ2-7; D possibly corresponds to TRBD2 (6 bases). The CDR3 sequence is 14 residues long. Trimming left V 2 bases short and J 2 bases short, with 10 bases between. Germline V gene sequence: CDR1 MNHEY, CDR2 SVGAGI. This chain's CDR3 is CASSYVGLTYEQYF. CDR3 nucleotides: TGTGCCAGCAGTTACGTGGGACTTACCTACGAGCAGTACTTC.

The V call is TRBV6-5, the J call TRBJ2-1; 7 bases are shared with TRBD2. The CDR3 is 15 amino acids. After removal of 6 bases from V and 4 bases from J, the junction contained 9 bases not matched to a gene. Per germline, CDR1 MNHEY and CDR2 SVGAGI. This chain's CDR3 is CASSPLAEVYNEQFF. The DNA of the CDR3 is TGTGCCAGCAGCCCCCTAGCGGAGGTATACAATGAGCAGTTCTTC.

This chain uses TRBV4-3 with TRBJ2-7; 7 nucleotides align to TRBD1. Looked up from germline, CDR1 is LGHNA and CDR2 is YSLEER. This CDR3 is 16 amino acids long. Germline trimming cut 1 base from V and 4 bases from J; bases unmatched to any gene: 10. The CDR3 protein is CASSQALGNRGYEQYF. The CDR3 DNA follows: TGCGCCAGCAGCCAAGCCCTAGGTAACAGGGGTTACGAGCAGTACTTC.

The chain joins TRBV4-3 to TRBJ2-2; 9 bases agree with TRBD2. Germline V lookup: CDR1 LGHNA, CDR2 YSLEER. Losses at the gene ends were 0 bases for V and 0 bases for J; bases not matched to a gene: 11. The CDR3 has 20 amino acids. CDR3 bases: TGCGCCAGCAGCCAAGAGGAACCTAGCGGGGCATTCGCGAACACCGGGGAGCTGTTTTTT. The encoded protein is CASSQEEPSGAFANTGELFF.

In DNA, the CDR3 is TGTGCCAGCTCACAATCCGACAGCCGAGGCTACACCTTC. Residues: CASSQSDSRGYTF. V and J are TRBV18 and TRBJ1-2, with a possible D match to TRBD1 (5 bases). Germline V CDR1 and CDR2: KGHSH, LQKENI. The CDR3 runs to 13 residues. V was cut by 4 bases and J by 8 bases, with 14 bases left in between.

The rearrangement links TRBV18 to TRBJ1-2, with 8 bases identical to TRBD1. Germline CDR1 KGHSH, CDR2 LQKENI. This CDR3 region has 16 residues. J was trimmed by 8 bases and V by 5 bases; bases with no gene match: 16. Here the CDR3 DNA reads TGTGCCAGCTCATCGAACTCCGGGACAGGAGGTAACGGCTACACCTTC. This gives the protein CASSSNSGTGGNGYTF.

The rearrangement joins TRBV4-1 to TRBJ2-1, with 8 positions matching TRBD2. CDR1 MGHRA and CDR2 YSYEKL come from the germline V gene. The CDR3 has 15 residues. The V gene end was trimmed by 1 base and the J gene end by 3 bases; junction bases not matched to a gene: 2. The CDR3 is CASSQGGTSYNEQFF. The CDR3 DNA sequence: TGCGCCAGCAGCCAAGGGGGGACTAGCTACAATGAGCAGTTCTTC.

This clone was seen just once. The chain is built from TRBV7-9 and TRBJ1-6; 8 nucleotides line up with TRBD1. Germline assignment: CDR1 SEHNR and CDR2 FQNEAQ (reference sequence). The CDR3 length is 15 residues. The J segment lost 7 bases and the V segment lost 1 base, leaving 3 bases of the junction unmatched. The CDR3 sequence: CASSLGDRQNSPLHF. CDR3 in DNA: TGTGCCAGCAGCTTAGGGGACAGGCAGAATTCACCCCTCCACTTT. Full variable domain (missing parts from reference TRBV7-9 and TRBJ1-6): DTGVSQNPRHKITKRGQNVTFRCDPISEHNRLYWYRQTLGQGPEFLTYFQNEAQLEKSRLLSDRFSAERPKGSFSTLEIQRTEQGDSAMYLCASSLGDRQNSPLHFGNGTRLTVT.

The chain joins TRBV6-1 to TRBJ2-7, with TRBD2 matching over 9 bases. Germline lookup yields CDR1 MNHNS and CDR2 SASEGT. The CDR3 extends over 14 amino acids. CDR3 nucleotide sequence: TGTGCGGCGGGGGGGATATATGTACCGTACGAGCAGTACTTC. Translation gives CAAGGIYVPYEQYF.

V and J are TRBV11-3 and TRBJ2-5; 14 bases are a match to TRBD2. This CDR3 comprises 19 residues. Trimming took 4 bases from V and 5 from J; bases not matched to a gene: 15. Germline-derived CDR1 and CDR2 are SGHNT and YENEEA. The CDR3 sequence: CASSSGLAGVGSVLETQYF. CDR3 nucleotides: TGTGCCAGCAGCTCGGGACTAGCGGGAGTTGGATCGGTTTTGGAGACCCAGTACTTC.

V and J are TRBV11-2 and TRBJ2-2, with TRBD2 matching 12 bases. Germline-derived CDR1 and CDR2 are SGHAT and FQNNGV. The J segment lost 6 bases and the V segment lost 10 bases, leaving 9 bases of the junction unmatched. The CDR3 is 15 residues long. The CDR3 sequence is CATRLAGGPAGELFF. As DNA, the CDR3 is TGTGCCACCCGCCTAGCGGGAGGGCCTGCCGGGGAGCTGTTTTTT.

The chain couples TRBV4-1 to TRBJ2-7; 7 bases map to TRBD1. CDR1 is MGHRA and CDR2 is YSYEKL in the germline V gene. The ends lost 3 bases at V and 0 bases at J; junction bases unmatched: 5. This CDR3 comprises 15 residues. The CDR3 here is CASSQSTGSSYEQYF. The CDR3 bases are TGCGCCAGCAGCCAGTCGACAGGGAGCTCCTACGAGCAGTACTTC.

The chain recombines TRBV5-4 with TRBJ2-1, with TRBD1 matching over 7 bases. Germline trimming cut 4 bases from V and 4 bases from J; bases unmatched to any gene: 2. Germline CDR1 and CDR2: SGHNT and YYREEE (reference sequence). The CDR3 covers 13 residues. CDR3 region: CASSPGQYNEQFF. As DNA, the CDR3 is TGTGCCAGCAGCCCGGGACAGTACAATGAGCAGTTCTTC.

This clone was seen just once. The CDR3 loop reads CASSPAGGGKNIQYF. In DNA form, the CDR3 reads TGTGCCAGCTCACCGGCAGGGGGCGGCAAAAACATTCAGTACTTC. The chain couples TRBV18 to TRBJ2-4; 8 bases match TRBD1. The CDR3 extends over 15 amino acids. Germline V CDR1 and CDR2: KGHSH, LQKENI. V dropped 3 bases and J dropped 3; count of bases not matched to a gene: 4.

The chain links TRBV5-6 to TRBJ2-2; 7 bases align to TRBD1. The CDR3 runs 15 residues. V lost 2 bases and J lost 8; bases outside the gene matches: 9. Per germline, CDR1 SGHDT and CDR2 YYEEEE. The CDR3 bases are TGTGCCAGCAGCTTCGGACAGGTTCGAGGAGGGGAGCTGTTTTTT. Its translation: CASSFGQVRGGELFF.

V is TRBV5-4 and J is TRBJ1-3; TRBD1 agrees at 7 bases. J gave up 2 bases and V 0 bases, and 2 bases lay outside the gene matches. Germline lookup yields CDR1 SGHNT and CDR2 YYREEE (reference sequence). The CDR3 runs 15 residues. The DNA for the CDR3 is TGTGCCAGCAGCTTGGAGACAGGGACTGGAAACACCATATATTTT. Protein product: CASSLETGTGNTIYF.

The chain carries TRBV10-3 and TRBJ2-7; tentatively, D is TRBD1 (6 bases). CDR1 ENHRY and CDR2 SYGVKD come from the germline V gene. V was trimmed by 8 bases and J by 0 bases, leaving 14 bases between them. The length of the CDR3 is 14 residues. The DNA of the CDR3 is TGTGCCATCGGGGATACAGGGCTCTCCTACGAGCAGTACTTC. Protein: CAIGDTGLSYEQYF.

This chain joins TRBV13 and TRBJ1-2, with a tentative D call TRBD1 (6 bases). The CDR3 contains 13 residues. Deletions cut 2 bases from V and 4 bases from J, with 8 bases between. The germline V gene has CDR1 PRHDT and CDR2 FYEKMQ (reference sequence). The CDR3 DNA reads TGTGCCAGCAGCTTAACAGGGAGCTATGGCTACACCTTC. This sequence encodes CASSLTGSYGYTF.

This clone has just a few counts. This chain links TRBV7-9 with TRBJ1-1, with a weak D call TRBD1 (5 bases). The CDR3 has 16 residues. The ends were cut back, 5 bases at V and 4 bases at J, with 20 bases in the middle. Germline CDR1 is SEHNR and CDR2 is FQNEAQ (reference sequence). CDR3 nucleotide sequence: TGTGCCAGCAGCCGTGACGGGACTTTTGGAGCCACTGAAGCTTTCTTT. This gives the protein CASSRDGTFGATEAFF.

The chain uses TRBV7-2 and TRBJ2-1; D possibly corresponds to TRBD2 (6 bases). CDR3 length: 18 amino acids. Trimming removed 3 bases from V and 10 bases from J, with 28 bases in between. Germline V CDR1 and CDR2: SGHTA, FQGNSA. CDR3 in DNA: TGTGCCAGCAGCTTCCGGTGGCAGGGACGGACTACCTCCGGGGAGCAGTTCTTC. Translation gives CASSFRWQGRTTSGEQFF.

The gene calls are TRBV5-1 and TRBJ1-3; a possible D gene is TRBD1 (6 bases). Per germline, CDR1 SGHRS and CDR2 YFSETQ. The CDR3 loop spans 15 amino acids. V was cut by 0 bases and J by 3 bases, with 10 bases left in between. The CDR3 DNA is TGCGCCAGCAGCTTGGTTACAGGGTATGGAAACACCATATATTTT. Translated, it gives CASSLVTGYGNTIYF. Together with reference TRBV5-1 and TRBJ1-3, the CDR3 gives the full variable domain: KAGVTQTPRYLIKTRGQQVTLSCSPISGHRSVSWYQQTPGQGLQFLFEYFSETQRNKGNFPGRFSGRQFSNSRSEMNVSTLELGDSALYLCASSLVTGYGNTIYFGEGSWLTVV.

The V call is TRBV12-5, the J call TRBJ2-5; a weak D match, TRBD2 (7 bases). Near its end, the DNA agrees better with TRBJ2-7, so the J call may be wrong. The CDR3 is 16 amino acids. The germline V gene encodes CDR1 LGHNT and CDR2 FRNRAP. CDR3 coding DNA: TGTGCTAGTGGTTTGGTCTCCCGGGGGGCCAATTACGAGCAGTACTTC. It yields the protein CASGLVSRGANYEQYF.

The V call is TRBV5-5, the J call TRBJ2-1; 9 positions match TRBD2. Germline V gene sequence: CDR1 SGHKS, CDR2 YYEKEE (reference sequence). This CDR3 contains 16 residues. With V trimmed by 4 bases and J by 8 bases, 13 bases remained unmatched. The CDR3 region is CASSLRRGGLFDEQFF. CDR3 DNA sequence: TGTGCCAGCAGCCTTAGGCGGGGGGGCCTTTTCGATGAGCAGTTCTTC. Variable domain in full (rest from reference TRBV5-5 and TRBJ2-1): DAGVTQSPTHLIKTRGQQVTLRCSPISGHKSVSWYQQVLGQGPQFIFQYYEKEERGRGNFPDRFSARQFPNYSSELNVNALLLGDSALYLCASSLRRGGLFDEQFFGPGTRLTVL.

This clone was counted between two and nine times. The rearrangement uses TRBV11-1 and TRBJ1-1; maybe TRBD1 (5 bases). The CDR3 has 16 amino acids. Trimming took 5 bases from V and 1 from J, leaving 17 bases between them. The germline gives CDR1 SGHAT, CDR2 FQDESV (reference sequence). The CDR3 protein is CASSHRTGSANTEAFF. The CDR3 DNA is TGTGCCAGCAGCCACCGCACAGGTTCCGCGAACACTGAAGCTTTCTTT. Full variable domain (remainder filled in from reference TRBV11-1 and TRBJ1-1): EAEVAQSPRYKITEKSQAVAFWCDPISGHATLYWYRQILGQGPELLVQFQDESVVDDSQLPKDRFSAERLKGVDSTLKIQPAELGDSAMYLCASSHRTGSANTEAFFGQGTRLTVV.

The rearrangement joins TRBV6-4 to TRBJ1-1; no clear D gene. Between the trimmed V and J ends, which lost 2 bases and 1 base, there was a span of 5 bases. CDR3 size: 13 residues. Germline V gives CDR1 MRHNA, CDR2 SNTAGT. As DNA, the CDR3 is TGTGCCAGCAGTGACAGAGAGAACACTGAAGCTTTCTTT. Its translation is CASSDRENTEAFF.

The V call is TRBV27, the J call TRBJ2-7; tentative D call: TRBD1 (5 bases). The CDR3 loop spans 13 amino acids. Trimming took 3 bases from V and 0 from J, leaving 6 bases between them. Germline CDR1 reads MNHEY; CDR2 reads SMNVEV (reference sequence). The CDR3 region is CASSFQGSYEQYF. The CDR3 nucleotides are TGTGCCAGCAGTTTCCAGGGCTCCTACGAGCAGTACTTC.